This section outlines one T cell receptor (beta chain) sequence together with its context. This specimen belongs to a study of CD8+CD57+ T cells in acquired aplastic anemia. Overall study context: Sorted CD4+ and CD8+ cells gave a mean 3.2 ug DNA, range roughly 0.18 to 27.4 ug.

The CDR3 length is 15 residues. Germline V gives CDR1 SGDLS, CDR2 YYNGEE. The germline V and J ends were trimmed by 3 bases and 3 bases, with 16 bases remaining between them. Genomic DNA, serving as template, underwent TCR beta VDJ and CDR3 profiling. TCRdb reprocessed the reads with MiXCR, giving one entry per CDR3 protein. The sample records 150,000 to 200,000 distinct CDR3 sequences, approximately 43% being singletons. Sequencing used sorted CD4+, CD8+, or CD8+CD57+ T cells (not recorded which) from PBMCs. The chain employs TRBV9 and TRBJ2-7, with D possibly called TRBD1 or TRBD2 (5 bases each). This sequence originates from a human donor in good health. The CDR3 sequence is CASSAAVGVHYEQYF. The CDR3 bases are TGTGCCAGCAGCGCAGCTGTGGGGGTCCACTACGAGCAGTACTTC. The whole variable domain, remainder taken from reference TRBV9 and TRBJ2-7, is DSGVTQTPKHLITATGQRVTLRCSPRSGDLSVYWYQQSLDQGLQFLIQYYNGEERAKGNILERFSAQQFPDLHSELNLSSLELGDSALYFCASSAAVGVHYEQYFGPGTRLTVT.